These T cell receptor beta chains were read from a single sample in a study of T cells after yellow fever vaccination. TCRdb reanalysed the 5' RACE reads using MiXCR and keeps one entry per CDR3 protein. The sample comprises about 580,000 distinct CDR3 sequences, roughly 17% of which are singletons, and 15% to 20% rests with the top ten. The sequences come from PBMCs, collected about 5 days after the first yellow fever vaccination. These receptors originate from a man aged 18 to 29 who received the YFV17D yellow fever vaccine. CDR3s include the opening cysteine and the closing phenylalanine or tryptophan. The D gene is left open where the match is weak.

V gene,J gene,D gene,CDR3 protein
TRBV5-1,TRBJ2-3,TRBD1,CASSSWTGPTDTQYF
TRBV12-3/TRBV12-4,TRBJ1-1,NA,CASSPTGSDAFF
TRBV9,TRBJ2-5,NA,CASSVSPDLARGETQYF
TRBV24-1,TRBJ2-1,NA,CATSERTGLNEQFF
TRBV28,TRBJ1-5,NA,CASSLGRNLQPQHF
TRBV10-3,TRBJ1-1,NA,CAIRMTENTEAFF
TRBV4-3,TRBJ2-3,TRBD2,CASSRMTSGGITDTQYF
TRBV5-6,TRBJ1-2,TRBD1,CASSRRQGDGYTF
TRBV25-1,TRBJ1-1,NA,CASTGAGGGTEAFF
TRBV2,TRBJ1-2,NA,CARWSRDYGYTF
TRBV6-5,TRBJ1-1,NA,CASSYSIVNTEAFF
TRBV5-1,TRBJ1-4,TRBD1,CASSGTANEKLFF
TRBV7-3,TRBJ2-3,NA,CASSLTGQLADTQYF
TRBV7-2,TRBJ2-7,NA,CASSPEAGREQYF
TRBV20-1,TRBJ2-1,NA,CSARDSGRGYEQFF
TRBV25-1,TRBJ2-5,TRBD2,CASSEPRTSPETQYF
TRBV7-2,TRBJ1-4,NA,CASRNTLAAYNEKLFF
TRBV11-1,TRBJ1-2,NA,CASSPRATTSPLRNYGYTF
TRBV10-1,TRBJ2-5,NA,CASKRETQYF
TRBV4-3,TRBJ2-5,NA,CASSPQRFRETQYF